Described below is a single TCR beta chain sequence and its context. Its matching antigen is unknown. J lost 4 bases, V lost 5 bases, and 7 bases had no gene match. CDR1 and CDR2 (germline): MNHEY, SMNVEV (reference sequence). This CDR3 region has 15 residues. Primers for the PCR totalled 60 Vbeta and 13 Jbeta. Clones were sequenced by immunoSEQ multiplex PCR, and TCRdb holds only the in-frame ones, with some missing. In all, the sample yields 100,000 to 150,000 clones. These data belong to a study of cytomegalovirus exposure and HLA in healthy donors. Study conclusions and caveats: Clonal expansion, a later analysis showed, was greater in HLA-associated TCR beta chains than in equally common others. The only immune exposure information that was available was CMV serostatus. A later analysis linked a missense variant in DCLRE1C to the trimming of TCR beta V and J genes.

Sequencing was performed on PBMCs. This rearrangement joins TRBV27 to TRBJ1-2, with TRBD1 matching 10 bases. The sequence came from a man aged 25 to 40 in good health and CMV-seronegative. CDR3 nucleotides: TGTGCCAGCAGTCACCGGGGACAGGGGACCTATGGCTACACCTTC. It is translated as CASSHRGQGTYGYTF.